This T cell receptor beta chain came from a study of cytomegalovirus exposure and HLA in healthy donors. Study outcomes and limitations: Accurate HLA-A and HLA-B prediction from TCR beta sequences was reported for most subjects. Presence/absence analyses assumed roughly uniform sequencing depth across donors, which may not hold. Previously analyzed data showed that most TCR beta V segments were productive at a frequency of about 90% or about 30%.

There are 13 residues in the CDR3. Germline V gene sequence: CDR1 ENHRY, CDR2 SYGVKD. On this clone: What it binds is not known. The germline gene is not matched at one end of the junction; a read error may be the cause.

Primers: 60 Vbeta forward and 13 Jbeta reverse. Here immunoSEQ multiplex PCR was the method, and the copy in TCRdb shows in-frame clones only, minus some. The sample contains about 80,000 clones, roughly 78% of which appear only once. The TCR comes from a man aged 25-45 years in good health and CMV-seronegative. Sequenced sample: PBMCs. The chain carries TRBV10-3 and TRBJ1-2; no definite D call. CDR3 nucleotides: TGTGCCATCAGTGAGGACCCTAACTATGGCTACCCCTTC. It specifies CAISEDPNYGYPF.